This T cell receptor (beta chain) originates from a study of vaccination effects on CD4 cells after COVID-19. Study context: Sampling occurred a median 72 days post second dose, range 14 to 241. General study results and limits: Few convalescent patients were included, and no early post-infection timepoints were sampled. Clones induced by infection and by vaccine showed marked clonal contraction late after vaccination.

Germline loops: CDR1 MNHEY, CDR2 SMNVEV (reference sequence). With 4 bases removed from V and 0 bases from J, the gap between germline ends came to 16 bases. The CDR3 extends over 18 amino acids. Before sequencing took place, the ViraFEST assay used viral peptide pools to expand antigen-specific CD4+ T cells. It was after around 10 days of culture that CD4+ T cells were isolated. Everyone in the study got two shots of either the BNT162b2 or mRNA-1273 vaccine. Half-medium changes using IL-2 medium occurred on days 3 and 7. Produced via immunoSEQ multiplex PCR; TCRdb's table is partial and in-frame only. The sample consists of around 23,000 clones, around 76% of them appearing once. With respect to this clone: As yet, its antigen is unknown.

This specimen consisted of CD4+ T cells from PBMCs cultured with HCoV-229E spike peptides, obtained after COVID-19 vaccination. The rearrangement links TRBV27 to TRBJ1-6; D is uncertain. The TCR was taken from a human donor who received a COVID-19 vaccine. The CDR3 is CASSSPENWGSYNSPLHF. DNA of the CDR3: TGTGCCAGCAGTTCTCCAGAAAACTGGGGCTCCTATAATTCACCCCTCCACTTT.